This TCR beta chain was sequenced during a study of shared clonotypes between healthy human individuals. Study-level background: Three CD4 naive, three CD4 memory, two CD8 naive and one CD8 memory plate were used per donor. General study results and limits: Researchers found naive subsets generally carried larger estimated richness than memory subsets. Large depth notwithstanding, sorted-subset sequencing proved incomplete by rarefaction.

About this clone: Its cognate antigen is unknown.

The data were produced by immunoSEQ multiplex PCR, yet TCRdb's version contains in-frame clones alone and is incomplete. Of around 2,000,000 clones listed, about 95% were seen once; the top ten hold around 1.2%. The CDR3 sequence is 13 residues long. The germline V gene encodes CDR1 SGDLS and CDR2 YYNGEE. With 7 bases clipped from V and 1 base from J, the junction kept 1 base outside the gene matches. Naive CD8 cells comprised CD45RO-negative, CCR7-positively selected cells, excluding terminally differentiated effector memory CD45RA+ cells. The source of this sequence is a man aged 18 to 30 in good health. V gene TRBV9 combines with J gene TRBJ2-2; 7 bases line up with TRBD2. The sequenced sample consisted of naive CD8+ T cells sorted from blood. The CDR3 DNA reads TGTGCCAGCCAGCGGGAGAACACCGGGGAGCTGTTTTTT. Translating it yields CASQRENTGELFF.